This passage covers 12 T cell receptor beta chains from one sample sequenced in a study of response to subunit inactivated influenza vaccine. Each CDR3 protein gets one entry after TCRdb re-called the RT-PCR reads with MiXCR. The sample yields approximately 530,000 distinct CDR3 sequences, approximately 13% seen once. The source was PBMCs from blood, collected roughly 48 days after vaccination. The receptors were gathered from a man in his fifties who received an inactivated influenza vaccine.

The V call is TRBV5-5, the J call TRBJ2-3; D is perhaps TRBD2 (6 bases). Germline V lookup: CDR1 SGHKS, CDR2 YYEKEE (reference sequence). This CDR3 has 16 residues. The V end was cut by 0 bases, the J end by 2 bases, with 13 bases between. DNA for the CDR3: TGTGCCAGCAGCTTGGGGGCGGGGACCATCACAGATACGCAGTATTTT. Protein product: CASSLGAGTITDTQYF.

There are a few counts of this clonotype. The gene calls are TRBV7-9 and TRBJ2-7; the D gene is possibly TRBD2 (5 bases). Trimming stripped 3 bases from V and 6 bases from J, with 15 bases between. The germline V gene encodes CDR1 SEHNR and CDR2 FQNEAQ (reference sequence). The CDR3 is 14 residues long. As DNA, the CDR3 is TGTGCCAGCAGCTTTTCTTCGACGGGAAGCGAGCAGTACTTC. Translation gives CASSFSSTGSEQYF.

This clonotype was recorded many times. The chain combines TRBV28 with TRBJ2-6; D unclear. Deletions cut 5 bases from V and 1 base from J, with 6 bases between. There are 14 residues in the CDR3. Germline V CDR1 and CDR2: MDHEN, SYDVKM. The CDR3 loop is CASSGDSGANVLTF. The CDR3 bases are TGTGCCAGCAGTGGGGATTCTGGGGCCAACGTCCTGACTTTC.

In DNA form, the CDR3 reads TGTGCCAGCAGTCCGGGACTAGCGGGAGCCCCAGATACGCAGTATTTT. It translates to CASSPGLAGAPDTQYF. This chain connects TRBV6-2 or TRBV6-3 to TRBJ2-3; 14 positions match TRBD2. The CDR3 is made up of 16 amino acids. V dropped 5 bases and J dropped 4; count of bases not matched to a gene: 5. The germline gives CDR1 MNHEY, CDR2 SVGEGT.

This clonotype was recorded many times. The chain links TRBV19 to TRBJ1-1; a possible D gene is TRBD1 (5 bases). Germline V gene lookup returns CDR1 LNHDA and CDR2 SQIVND (reference sequence). The CDR3 contains 11 residues. The V end was cut by 8 bases, the J end by 8 bases, with 12 bases between. The CDR3 DNA sequence: TGTGCCAGTGAAGGGGCAGAAGAAGCTTTCTTT. Translation gives CASEGAEEAFF.

The chain joins TRBV4-3 to TRBJ1-6, with no clear D. Deletions cut 1 base from V and 12 bases from J, with 13 bases between. From germline, CDR1 is LGHNA and CDR2 YSLEER. CDR3 size: 14 residues. The CDR3 nucleotides are TGCGCCAGCAGCCAAGGACATTCGACCGGACCCCTCCACTTT. Its protein is CASSQGHSTGPLHF.

This clonotype has ten or more counts. The genes are TRBV6-1 and TRBJ1-6; possibly TRBD1 for D (5 bases). The CDR3 has 13 amino acids. The V and J ends lost 7 bases and 6 bases respectively, with 10 bases between them. The germline V gene has CDR1 MNHNS and CDR2 SASEGT. The CDR3 DNA reads as TGTGCCAGCATCTGGGACGGTAATTCACCCCTCCACTTT. Encoded protein: CASIWDGNSPLHF.

V usage is TRBV7-2 and J usage is TRBJ2-5; a weak D match, TRBD1 (5 bases). Germline assignment: CDR1 SGHTA and CDR2 FQGNSA. There are 12 residues in the CDR3. V was shortened by 6 bases and J by 5 bases, with 10 bases between the two germline ends. CDR3 residues: CASRSGLETQYF. The CDR3 region has the DNA TGTGCCAGCAGATCAGGGTTGGAGACCCAGTACTTC.

This chain links TRBV7-2 with TRBJ2-3; D remains ambiguous. V was shortened by 5 bases and J by 6 bases, with 12 bases between the two germline ends. CDR3 length equals 13 residues. Germline V CDR1 and CDR2: SGHTA, FQGNSA. CDR3 loop: CASSPQRSDTQYF. The CDR3 DNA sequence: TGTGCCAGCAGCCCGCAGAGGTCCGATACGCAGTATTTT.

This clonotype was seen only a few times. This chain links TRBV25-1 with TRBJ2-7; D remains unclear. Germline assignment: CDR1 MGHDK and CDR2 SYGVNS. V dropped 2 bases and J dropped 8 bases, with 7 bases sitting between them. There are 11 residues in the CDR3. This chain's CDR3 is CASSEGGKQYF. Here the CDR3 DNA reads TGTGCCAGCAGTGAAGGTGGGAAGCAGTACTTC.

The V gene is TRBV6-1, the J gene TRBJ2-7, with 9 bases fitting TRBD1. Unmatched junction bases numbered 6, after V lost 5 bases and J lost 4 bases. The CDR3 is 14 amino acids. Looked up from germline, CDR1 is MNHNS and CDR2 is SASEGT. CDR3 sequence reads: CASSHTDRGYEQYF. For the CDR3, the DNA is TGTGCCAGCAGTCATACCGACAGGGGGTACGAGCAGTACTTC.

This clonotype was detected only a few times. The V and J genes are TRBV29-1 and TRBJ1-1; 8 bases map to TRBD1. V trimming: 7 bases; J trimming: 0 bases; junction bases outside the gene matches: 7. The CDR3 runs 14 residues. The germline gives CDR1 SQVTM, CDR2 ANQGSEA. The DNA for the CDR3 is TGCAGCGCCAGGAGGACAGGGTTGAACACTGAAGCTTTCTTT. As protein: CSARRTGLNTEAFF. Complete variable domain (other parts from reference TRBV29-1 and TRBJ1-1): SAVISQKPSRDICQRGTSLTIQCQVDSQVTMMFWYRQQPGQSLTLIATANQGSEATYESGFVIDKFPISRPNLTFSTLTVSNMSPEDSSIYLCSARRTGLNTEAFFGQGTRLTVV.